These 11 T cell receptor beta chains share one sample of origin, sequenced in a study of cytomegalovirus exposure and HLA in healthy donors. Amplification used 60 Vbeta primers and 13 Jbeta primers. Sequencing was performed with immunoSEQ multiplex PCR; in TCRdb, only in-frame clones are kept and a portion is missing. The sample carries around 190,000 clones, 65% to 90% recorded once. Sample: PBMCs. These receptors were obtained from a woman in her forties or fifties in good health and CMV-seronegative.

The chain employs TRBV5-4 and TRBJ2-7, with 8 nucleotides matching TRBD1. The V gene end was trimmed by 3 bases and the J gene end by 0 bases; junction bases not matched to a gene: 5. CDR3 length equals 15 residues. Per germline, CDR1 SGHNT and CDR2 YYREEE (reference sequence). CDR3 in DNA: TGTGCCAGCAGCTCGCAGACAGGGGACTCCTACGAGCAGTACTTC. Its translation: CASSSQTGDSYEQYF. Full variable domain (remainder filled in from reference TRBV5-4 and TRBJ2-7): ETGVTQSPTHLIKTRGQQVTLRCSSQSGHNTVSWYQQALGQGPQFIFQYYREEENGRGNFPPRFSGLQFPNYSSELNVNALELDDSALYLCASSSQTGDSYEQYFGPGTRLTVT.

J is TRBJ2-3 and V is TRBV5-1; 7 bases fit TRBD2. The CDR3 totals 14 residues. Losses at the gene ends were 3 bases for V and 2 bases for J; bases not matched to a gene: 3. Germline V gene lookup returns CDR1 SGHRS and CDR2 YFSETQ. CDR3 bases: TGCGCCAGCAGCTCTCTAGCGGTCACAGATACGCAGTATTTT. The encoded protein is CASSSLAVTDTQYF.

The gene calls are TRBV5-1 and TRBJ2-1, with 7 bases lining up with TRBD2. Trimming at V came to 0 bases and at J to 4 bases, leaving 7 bases not matched to a gene. CDR1 is SGHRS, CDR2 YFSETQ, per germline. CDR3 length: 16 residues. CDR3 sequence (DNA): TGCGCCAGCAGCTTGGCCGGGCGGGAGATATACAATGAGCAGTTCTTC. Amino acid sequence: CASSLAGREIYNEQFF.

J is TRBJ2-7 and V is TRBV14; a possible D gene is TRBD2 (5 bases). With 2 bases removed from V and 3 bases from J, the gap between germline ends came to 8 bases. Germline V gives CDR1 SGHDN, CDR2 FVKESK. The CDR3 spans 13 residues. CDR3 DNA sequence: TGTGCCAGCAGCCAACCCACTAGCTACGAGCAGTACTTC. It yields the protein CASSQPTSYEQYF.

This clone was recorded a few times. This chain uses TRBV7-3 with TRBJ2-7; 8 bases agree with TRBD2. The junction had 6 bases not matched to a gene; V was cut back by 0 bases and J by 5 bases. CDR1 SGHTA and CDR2 FQGTGA come from the germline V gene. The CDR3 runs 15 residues. CDR3 residues: CASSLTLSGNNEQYF. The CDR3 nucleotides are TGTGCCAGCAGCTTAACTCTTAGCGGGAACAACGAGCAGTACTTC.

The chain uses TRBV10-2 and TRBJ1-3; the D is unclear. This CDR3 comprises 14 residues. Germline V gene lookup returns CDR1 WSHSY and CDR2 SAAADI. Trimming took off 5 bases at V and 1 base at J, with 9 bases between the two ends. The CDR3 sequence is CASSQVESGNTIYF. In nucleotides, the CDR3 is TGCGCCAGCAGTCAGGTTGAATCTGGAAACACCATATATTTT.

V usage is TRBV19 and J usage is TRBJ2-7; the D is unclear. V dropped 4 bases and J dropped 5 bases, with 18 bases sitting between them. CDR1 and CDR2 (germline): LNHDA, SQIVND (reference sequence). The CDR3 is 15 amino acids. CDR3 region: CASSKSGYGENEQYF. The CDR3 DNA is TGTGCCAGTAGTAAGTCGGGTTACGGTGAGAACGAGCAGTACTTC. Together with reference TRBV19 and TRBJ2-7, the CDR3 gives the full variable domain: DGGITQSPKYLFRKEGQNVTLSCEQNLNHDAMYWYRQDPGQGLRLIYYSQIVNDFQKGDIAEGYSVSREKKESFPLTVTSAQKNPTAFYLCASSKSGYGENEQYFGPGTRLTVT.

The genes are TRBV14 and TRBJ1-3; tentatively, D is TRBD1 (6 bases). V was cut by 1 base and J by 0 bases, with 16 bases left in between. Germline lookup yields CDR1 SGHDN and CDR2 FVKESK. The CDR3 is 18 residues long. The CDR3 loop is CASSQGPSTGLSGNTIYF. As DNA, the CDR3 is TGTGCCAGCAGCCAAGGGCCGTCGACAGGCCTCTCTGGAAACACCATATATTTT.

The chain employs TRBV4-1 and TRBJ2-7, with 10 bases fitting TRBD2. Germline V gives CDR1 MGHRA, CDR2 YSYEKL. The CDR3 is 17 amino acids. The J segment lost 4 bases and the V segment lost 1 base, leaving 10 bases of the junction unmatched. The CDR3 spells CASSQALTSGPHYEQYF. DNA for the CDR3: TGCGCCAGCAGCCAAGCTCTGACTAGCGGGCCGCATTACGAGCAGTACTTC.

The V and J genes are TRBV4-1 and TRBJ1-1; possibly TRBD1 for D (6 bases). The CDR3 consists of 20 residues. The germline CDR1 and CDR2 sequences are MGHRA and YSYEKL. Deletions cut 0 bases from V and 11 bases from J, with 34 bases between. The CDR3 here is CASSQEGGQLGEKGGAAAFF. The DNA of the CDR3 is TGCGCCAGCAGCCAAGAAGGGGGACAATTGGGGGAGAAAGGGGGTGCAGCGGCTTTCTTT.

J is TRBJ2-1 and V is TRBV11-3; D is perhaps TRBD2 (5 bases). Per germline, CDR1 SGHNT and CDR2 YENEEA. The CDR3 has 15 amino acids. V was cut by 5 bases and J by 5 bases, with 16 bases left in between. The CDR3 coding sequence is TGTGCCAGCAGCCCCGGACCGGACTCAGACAATGAGCAGTTCTTC. Amino acid sequence: CASSPGPDSDNEQFF.